This T cell receptor beta chain is drawn from a study of blood T cell repertoires in COVID-19. Study information: Sites in the United States, Italy and Spain provided acute and convalescent COVID-19 samples. PBMCs, B-cell-depleted T cells, or T cells were the source of the cDNA or gDNA that made up the material.

CDR3 size: 14 residues. Trimming removed 0 bases from V and 10 bases from J; junction bases left unmatched: 1. Germline V lookup: CDR1 MRHNA, CDR2 SNTAGT. Source study methods: For nucleated cells, counts were estimated from reference gene primer amplification. Clones were read by immunoSEQ multiplex PCR, and TCRdb kept only the in-frame ones, dropping some. V, J and clone size are those of that table, while D and trimming were read from the DNA. Of approximately 120,000 clones in the sample, about 86% are singletons; the top ten hold around 16%. The chain links TRBV6-4 to TRBJ2-1, with 12 bases matching TRBD2. The clonotype originates from a woman aged 45-59 years who had recovered from COVID-19. The sequenced material came from peripheral blood. The CDR3 here is CASSDSLAGGEQFF. CDR3 in DNA: TGTGCCAGCAGTGACTCGCTAGCGGGGGGGGAGCAGTTCTTC.